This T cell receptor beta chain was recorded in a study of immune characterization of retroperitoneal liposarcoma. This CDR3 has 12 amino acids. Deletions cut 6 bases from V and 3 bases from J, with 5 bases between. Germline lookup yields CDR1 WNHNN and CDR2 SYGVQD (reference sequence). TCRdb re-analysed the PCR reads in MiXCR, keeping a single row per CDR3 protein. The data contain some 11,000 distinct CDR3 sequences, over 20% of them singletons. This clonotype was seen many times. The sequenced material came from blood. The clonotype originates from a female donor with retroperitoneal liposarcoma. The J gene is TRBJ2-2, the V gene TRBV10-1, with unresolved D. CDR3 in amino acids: CASRTDTGELFF. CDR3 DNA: TGCGCCAGCAGGACCGACACCGGGGAGCTGTTTTTT.